These T cell receptor beta chains were read from a single sample in a study of blood T cell repertoires in COVID-19. Here immunoSEQ multiplex PCR was the method, and the copy in TCRdb shows in-frame clones only, minus some. The data show approximately 230,000 clones, almost 85% seen once. The source material was PBMCs or T cells enriched from blood (not recorded which). The receptors shown here come from a man in his forties or fifties who had recovered from COVID-19. Both conserved end residues are part of each CDR3. Each record gives: J gene, D gene, V gene, clone size, CDR3 DNA, CDR3 protein. D genes are given only for firm matches. Rows may omit the clone size; those that give it use once, few, many or a size class.

>TRBJ1-1|TRBD1|TRBV18|-
TGTGCCAGCTCACCGGGACAGGGAGGCACTGAAGCTTTCTTT
CASSPGQGGTEAFF
>TRBJ2-7|-|TRBV7-9|-
TGTGCCAGCAGCTTAGTGGTCCTACCCTACGAGCAGTACTTC
CASSLVVLPYEQYF
>TRBJ2-5|-|TRBV5-1|-
TGCGCCAGCAGCTTGGTAACAGGGTCCCAGACCCAGTACTTC
CASSLVTGSQTQYF
>TRBJ1-5|-|TRBV19|-
TGTGCCAGTAGCTTAGACAGGTTCGATCAGCCCCAGCATTTT
CASSLDRFDQPQHF
>TRBJ1-5|-|TRBV7-9|-
TGTGCCATACAGGGAGGCAATCAGCCCCAGCATTTT
CAIQGGNQPQHF
>TRBJ1-2|-|TRBV5-5|-
TGTGCCAGCAGCCCTATCACAGGGATCTATGGCTACACCTTC
CASSPITGIYGYTF
>TRBJ2-7|-|TRBV4-3|-
TGCGCCAGCAGCGACCCCGAGACGTATCCGGGGGAGCAGTACTTC
CASSDPETYPGEQYF
>TRBJ1-1|-|TRBV27|-
TGTGCCAGCAGCGCAACAGTTTTTGCGATGAACACTGAAGCTTTCTTT
CASSATVFAMNTEAFF
>TRBJ1-1|-|TRBV27|many
TGTGCCAGCAGTTTAGGGGCAGGGAAAGCTTTCTTT
CASSLGAGKAFF
>TRBJ2-1|-|TRBV7-3|-
TGTGCCAGCAGCCTTCAGGAAAGCGTCCCGGGGGAGCAGTTCTTC
CASSLQESVPGEQFF
>TRBJ2-7|TRBD2|TRBV5-1|-
TGCGCCAGCAGCCCGACACCTAGCGGTTCTTCCTACGAGCAGTACTTC
CASSPTPSGSSYEQYF
>TRBJ1-5|-|TRBV7-9|-
TGTGCCAGCAGCTTGAACGGGTATCAGCCCCAGCATTTT
CASSLNGYQPQHF
>TRBJ1-1|-|TRBV4-3|-
TGCGCCAGCAGCCTCTCGGGAGGACGGAACACTGAAGCTTTCTTT
CASSLSGGRNTEAFF
>TRBJ2-2|-|TRBV11-2|-
TGTGCCAGCAGCTTCCAACAGGGCCGTACCGGGGAGCTGTTTTTT
CASSFQQGRTGELFF
>TRBJ1-1|TRBD1|TRBV3-1/TRBV3-2|-
TGTGCCAGCAGCCGTCAGGGGGCTTACACTGAAGCTTTCTTT
CASSRQGAYTEAFF
>TRBJ1-1|-|TRBV6-5|few
TGTGCCAGCAGCCAGACACTTTGGGACACTGAAGCTTTCTTT
CASSQTLWDTEAFF
>TRBJ2-1|TRBD2|TRBV5-1|-
TGCGCCAGCAGCTTGGGCGGGACTAGTCGCTCTTACAATGAGCAGTTCTTC
CASSLGGTSRSYNEQFF